The sample holds a few counts of the clone carrying this T cell receptor (beta chain). Germline CDR1 MNHEY, CDR2 SMNVEV (reference sequence). After removal of 5 bases from V and 5 bases from J, the junction contained 4 bases not matched to a gene. The CDR3 is 14 amino acids. The data were taken from a study of identical twins. cDNA carried unique molecular identifiers, and a universal primer site was added by template switching. TCRdb processed the 5' RACE reads anew with MiXCR; each CDR3 protein has one entry. This sample has hundreds of thousands of distinct CDR3 sequences, with around 20% found just once. These data are also associated with another study on T cells expressing NK-cell markers. As that study records: Of eight sequenced donors, seven were HCMV-seropositive and one HCMV-seronegative. In more than five donors, dominant CD3+CD56+NKG2C+ clonotypes ranked among the top 10 CD8+ clonotypes.

This chain uses TRBV27 with TRBJ2-2; TRBD1 agrees at 8 bases. The origin of this receptor is a woman aged 18-29 years in good health. The specimen sequenced was PBMCs. As DNA, the CDR3 is TGTGCCAGCAGTCCCCAGGGGGCGACCGGGGAGCTGTTTTTT. As protein: CASSPQGATGELFF.